The 11 T cell receptor beta chains in this list originate from one sample, sequenced in a study of blood T cells in healthy people across ages. Through a sample-barcoded 5' primer and a J-beta primer mix, a second PCR was run for 7 to 11 cycles. Via MiXCR, TCRdb re-called the 5' RACE reads, giving one row per CDR3 protein. The sample has 1.5 million or so distinct CDR3 sequences, under 55% seen once; the top ten hold just over 4%. The sequencing input was blood. These receptors all come from a woman aged 18-35 years in good health.

This clonotype was observed many times. This sequence joins TRBV12-3 or TRBV12-4 and TRBJ1-6, with D tentatively TRBD1 (6 bases). The CDR3 sequence is 13 residues long. Deletions cut 6 bases from V and 8 bases from J, with 11 bases between. The CDR3 reads CASRPRGHSPLHF. For the CDR3, the DNA is TGTGCCAGCAGACCCAGGGGACATTCACCCCTCCACTTT.

This clonotype has just a few counts. The CDR3 nucleotides are TGCGCCAGCAGCTTGGGGCTAGCGTATACCTACAATGAGCAGTTCTTC. Its protein product is CASSLGLAYTYNEQFF. V is TRBV5-1 and J is TRBJ2-1, with a possible D match to TRBD2 (6 bases). Trimming left V 0 bases short and J 2 bases short, with 12 bases between. CDR1 and CDR2 from the germline V gene are SGHRS and YFSETQ. CDR3 length equals 16 residues. The entire variable domain, with the rest obtained from reference TRBV5-1 and TRBJ2-1, is as follows: KAGVTQTPRYLIKTRGQQVTLSCSPISGHRSVSWYQQTPGQGLQFLFEYFSETQRNKGNFPGRFSGRQFSNSRSEMNVSTLELGDSALYLCASSLGLAYTYNEQFFGPGTRLTVL.

This clonotype has a handful of counts. This chain uses TRBV7-8 with TRBJ1-4, with a weak D call TRBD1 (5 bases). The V and J ends lost 1 base and 12 bases respectively, with 15 bases between them. Germline-derived CDR1 and CDR2 are SGHVS and FQNEAQ. This CDR3 is built from 14 residues. The CDR3: CASSLVGHQYELFF. The CDR3 DNA sequence: TGTGCCAGCAGCTTAGTCGGACACCAGTACGAACTGTTTTTT.

The chain joins TRBV9 to TRBJ2-1; 13 positions match TRBD2. The V segment lost 3 bases and the J segment 5 bases; nucleotides outside the gene matches: 8. Germline V CDR1 and CDR2: SGDLS, YYNGEE. The length of the CDR3 is 17 residues. The CDR3 bases are TGTGCCAGCAGCGATCCAGGACTAGCGGGAGCCCACAATGAGCAGTTCTTC. This encodes CASSDPGLAGAHNEQFF.

The rearrangement joins TRBV5-8 to TRBJ1-3, with TRBD1 matching 8 bases. Germline CDR1 SGHTS, CDR2 YDEGEE. The CDR3 length is 15 residues. The V gene end was trimmed by 4 bases and the J gene end by 4 bases; junction bases not matched to a gene: 7. CDR3 in amino acids: CASSEQGASGNTIYF. CDR3 nucleotide sequence: TGTGCCAGCAGCGAGCAGGGGGCTAGCGGAAACACCATATATTTT.

The V and J genes are TRBV9 and TRBJ2-4; 13 bases line up with TRBD2. CDR3 length: 17 amino acids. Trimming removed 4 bases from V and 1 base from J; junction bases left unmatched: 5. Germline V lookup: CDR1 SGDLS, CDR2 YYNGEE. The CDR3 loop reads CASSPELAGGAKNIQYF. The CDR3 DNA sequence: TGTGCCAGCAGCCCCGAACTAGCGGGGGGGGCCAAAAACATTCAGTACTTC.

This clonotype was seen only a few times. In DNA form, the CDR3 reads TGTGCCAGCAGCCCCGGACTAGCGGCAGGCGATGAGCAGTTCTTC. This gives the protein CASSPGLAAGDEQFF. The rearrangement links TRBV12-3 or TRBV12-4 to TRBJ2-1; 10 bases map to TRBD2. After removal of 6 bases from V and 8 bases from J, the junction contained 10 bases not matched to a gene. The CDR3 sequence is 15 residues long.

V gene TRBV14 combines with J gene TRBJ1-6, with D possibly matching TRBD1 (6 bases). The CDR3 extends over 16 amino acids. V was pared by 3 bases and J by 6 bases, with 15 bases between. Germline values: CDR1 SGHDN, CDR2 FVKESK. The CDR3 is CASSQDQGSVNSPLHF. The CDR3 coding sequence is TGTGCCAGCAGCCAGGATCAGGGGTCGGTTAATTCACCCCTCCACTTT.

The chain recombines TRBV12-3 or TRBV12-4 with TRBJ2-1; D is uncertain. This CDR3 has 12 residues. Trimming left V 7 bases short and J 6 bases short, with 10 bases between. This chain's CDR3 is CASTPGANEQFF. CDR3 nucleotides: TGTGCCAGCACCCCCGGTGCCAATGAGCAGTTCTTC.

This clonotype was observed a handful of times. The gene calls are TRBV7-9 and TRBJ1-1; D remains ambiguous. Trimming pared 2 bases from V and 0 bases from J, leaving 13 bases between. The length of the CDR3 is 16 residues. Germline values: CDR1 SEHNR, CDR2 FQNEAQ (reference sequence). The CDR3 sequence: CASSLSLRFMNTEAFF. In DNA form, the CDR3 reads TGTGCCAGCAGCTTAAGTTTAAGATTTATGAACACTGAAGCTTTCTTT.

The chain is built from TRBV20-1 and TRBJ2-3; 8 positions match TRBD2. This CDR3 is built from 14 residues. The germline V gene encodes CDR1 DFQATT and CDR2 SNEGSKA (reference sequence). V dropped 1 base and J dropped 2; count of bases not matched to a gene: 2. The CDR3 reads CSARVLAATDTQYF. The DNA of the CDR3 is TGCAGTGCTAGAGTACTAGCGGCCACAGATACGCAGTATTTT.